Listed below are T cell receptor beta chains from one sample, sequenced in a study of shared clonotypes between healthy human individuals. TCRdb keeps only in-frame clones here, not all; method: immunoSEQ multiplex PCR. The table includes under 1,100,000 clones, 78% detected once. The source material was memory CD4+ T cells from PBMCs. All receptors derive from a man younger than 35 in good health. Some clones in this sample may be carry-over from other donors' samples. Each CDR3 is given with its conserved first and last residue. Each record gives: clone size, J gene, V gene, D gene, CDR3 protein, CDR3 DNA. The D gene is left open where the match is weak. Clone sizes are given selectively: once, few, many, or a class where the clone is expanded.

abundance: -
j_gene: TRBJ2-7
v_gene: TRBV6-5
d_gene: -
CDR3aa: CASSYSGTFSSYEQYF
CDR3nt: TGTGCCAGCAGTTACTCCGGGACTTTCTCTTCCTACGAGCAGTACTTC

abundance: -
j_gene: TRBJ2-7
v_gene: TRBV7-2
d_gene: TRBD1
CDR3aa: CASSFRTGWEQYF
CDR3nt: TGTGCCAGCAGCTTTAGGACAGGGTGGGAGCAGTACTTC

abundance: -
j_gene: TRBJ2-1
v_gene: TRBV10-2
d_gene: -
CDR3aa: CASGWDHYNEQFF
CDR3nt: TGCGCCAGCGGATGGGACCATTACAATGAGCAGTTCTTC

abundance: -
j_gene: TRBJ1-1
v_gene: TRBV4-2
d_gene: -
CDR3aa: CASSQTRPNTEAFF
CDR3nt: TGTGCCAGCAGCCAAACCCGCCCGAACACTGAAGCTTTCTTT

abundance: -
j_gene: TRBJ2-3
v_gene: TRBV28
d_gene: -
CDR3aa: CATSKTDTQYF
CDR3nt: TGTGCCACATCGAAAACAGATACGCAGTATTTT

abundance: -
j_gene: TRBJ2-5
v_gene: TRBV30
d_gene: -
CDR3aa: CAWSQGETQYF
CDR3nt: TGTGCCTGGTCACAGGGAGAGACCCAGTACTTC

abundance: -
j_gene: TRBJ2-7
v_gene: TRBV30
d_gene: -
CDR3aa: CAWSWGDEQYF
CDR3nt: TGTGCCTGGAGTTGGGGGGACGAGCAGTACTTC

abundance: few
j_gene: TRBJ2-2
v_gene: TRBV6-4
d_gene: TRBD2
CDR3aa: CASSDSSTSAGELFF
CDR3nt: TGTGCCAGCAGTGACTCCTCGACTAGCGCCGGGGAGCTGTTTTTT

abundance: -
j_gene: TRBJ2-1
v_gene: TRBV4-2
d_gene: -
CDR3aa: CASSQVSAGSYNEQFF
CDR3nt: TGTGCCAGCAGCCAAGTTTCGGCGGGCTCCTACAATGAGCAGTTCTTC

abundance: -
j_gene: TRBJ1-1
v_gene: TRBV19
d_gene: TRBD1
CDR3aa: CASTWDRGTEAFF
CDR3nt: TGTGCCAGTACCTGGGACAGGGGCACTGAAGCTTTCTTT

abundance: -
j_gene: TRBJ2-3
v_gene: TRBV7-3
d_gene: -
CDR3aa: CASSLLPSTDTQYF
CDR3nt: TGTGCCAGCAGCTTATTGCCGAGCACAGATACGCAGTATTTT

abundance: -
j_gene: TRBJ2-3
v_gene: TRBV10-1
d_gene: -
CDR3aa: CASSARSGSADTQYF
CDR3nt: TGCGCCAGCAGTGCTCGCTCCGGATCGGCAGATACGCAGTATTTT

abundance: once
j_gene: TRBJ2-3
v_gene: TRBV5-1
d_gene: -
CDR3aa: CASSEGRGIVSDTQYF
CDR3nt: TGCGCCAGCAGCGAGGGCAGGGGAATTGTGTCGGATACGCAGTATTTT

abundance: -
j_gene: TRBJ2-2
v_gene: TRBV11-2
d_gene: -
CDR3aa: CASSLMPGTTGELFF
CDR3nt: TGTGCCAGCAGCTTAATGCCCGGGACGACCGGGGAGCTGTTTTTT

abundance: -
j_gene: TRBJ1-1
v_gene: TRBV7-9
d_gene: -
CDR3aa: CASSLGAAMNTEAFF
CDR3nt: TGTGCCAGCAGCTTAGGGGCAGCTATGAACACTGAAGCTTTCTTT

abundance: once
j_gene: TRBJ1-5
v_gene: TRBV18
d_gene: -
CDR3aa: CASSQRREGNQPQHF
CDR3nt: TGTGCCAGCTCCCAGCGGAGGGAGGGCAATCAGCCCCAGCATTTT

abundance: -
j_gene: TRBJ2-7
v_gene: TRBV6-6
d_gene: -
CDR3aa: CASTLQGKPYEQYF
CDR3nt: TGTGCCAGCACTCTACAGGGCAAGCCATACGAGCAGTACTTC

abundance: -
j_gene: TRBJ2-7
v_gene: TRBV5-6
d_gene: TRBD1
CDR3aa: CASSFSSTGGFHEQYF
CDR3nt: TGTGCCAGCAGCTTCTCGTCGACAGGGGGCTTCCACGAGCAGTACTTC

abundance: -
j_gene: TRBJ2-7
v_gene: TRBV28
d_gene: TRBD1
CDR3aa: CASSPGTALYEQYF
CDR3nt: TGTGCCAGCAGTCCGGGGACAGCACTCTACGAGCAGTACTTC

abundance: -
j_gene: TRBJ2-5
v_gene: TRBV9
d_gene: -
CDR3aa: CASSSGRAPKETQYF
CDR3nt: TGTGCCAGCAGCTCCGGGCGGGCTCCCAAAGAGACCCAGTACTTC

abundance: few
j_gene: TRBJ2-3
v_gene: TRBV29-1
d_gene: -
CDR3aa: CSVEVLGEADTQYF
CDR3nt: TGCAGCGTTGAAGTATTAGGGGAAGCAGATACGCAGTATTTT

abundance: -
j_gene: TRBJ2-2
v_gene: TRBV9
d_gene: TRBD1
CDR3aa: CASSGRQGGNTGELFF
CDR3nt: TGTGCCAGCAGCGGTAGACAGGGGGGCAACACCGGGGAGCTGTTTTTT

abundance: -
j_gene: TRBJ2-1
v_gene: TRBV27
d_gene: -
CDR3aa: CASSRGSYNEQFF
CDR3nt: TGTGCCAGCAGTCGGGGGTCCTACAATGAGCAGTTCTTC

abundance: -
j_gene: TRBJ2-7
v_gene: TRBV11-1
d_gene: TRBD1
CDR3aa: CASSSSSQGDEQYF
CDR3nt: TGTGCCAGCAGCTCCAGCTCACAGGGGGACGAGCAGTACTTC

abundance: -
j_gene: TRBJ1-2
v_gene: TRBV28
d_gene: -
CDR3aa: CASSPHEQIYGYTF
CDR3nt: TGTGCCAGCAGTCCACACGAACAGATCTATGGCTACACCTTC

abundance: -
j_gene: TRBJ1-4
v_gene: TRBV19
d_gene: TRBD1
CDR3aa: CASTGTGHEKLFF
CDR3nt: TGTGCCAGTACTGGGACAGGGCATGAAAAACTGTTTTTT

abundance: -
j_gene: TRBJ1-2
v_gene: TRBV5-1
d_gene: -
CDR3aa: CASSLQGLDGYTF
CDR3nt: TGCGCCAGCAGCTTGCAGGGGCTAGATGGCTACACCTTC

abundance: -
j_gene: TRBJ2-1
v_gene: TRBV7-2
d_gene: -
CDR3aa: CASSSRGNNEQFF
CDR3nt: TGTGCCAGCAGTTCCAGGGGAAACAATGAGCAGTTCTTC

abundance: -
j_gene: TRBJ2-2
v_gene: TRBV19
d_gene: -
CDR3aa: CASSIVTDANTGELFF
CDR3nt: TGTGCCAGTAGTATAGTGACTGATGCGAACACCGGGGAGCTGTTTTTT

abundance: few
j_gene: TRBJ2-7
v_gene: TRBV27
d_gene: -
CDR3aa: CARVGDPSSYEQYF
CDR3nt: TGTGCCAGGGTGGGGGATCCGAGCTCCTACGAGCAGTACTTC

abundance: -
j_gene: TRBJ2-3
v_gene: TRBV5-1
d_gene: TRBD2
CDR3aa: CASSFGTSDTDTQYF
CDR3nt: TGCGCCAGCAGCTTCGGGACTAGCGACACAGATACGCAGTATTTT

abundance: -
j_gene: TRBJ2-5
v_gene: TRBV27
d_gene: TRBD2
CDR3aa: CASTRREGLGETQYF
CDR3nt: TGTGCCAGCACCCGGAGGGAGGGCCTAGGAGAGACCCAGTACTTC

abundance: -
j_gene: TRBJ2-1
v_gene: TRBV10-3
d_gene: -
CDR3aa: CAISGGGVGNEQFF
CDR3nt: TGTGCCATCAGTGGTGGCGGAGTTGGGAATGAGCAGTTCTTC

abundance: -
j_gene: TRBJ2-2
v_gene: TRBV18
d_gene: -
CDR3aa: CASSPPTSVWNTGELFF
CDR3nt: TGTGCCAGCTCACCACCCACTAGTGTGTGGAACACCGGGGAGCTGTTTTTT

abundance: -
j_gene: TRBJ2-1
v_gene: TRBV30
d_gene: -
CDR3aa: CAWRVSGGGSYNEQFF
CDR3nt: TGTGCCTGGAGAGTGAGCGGCGGAGGCTCCTACAATGAGCAGTTCTTC

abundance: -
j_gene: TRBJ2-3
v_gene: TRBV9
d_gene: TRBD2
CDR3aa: CASSVLAGGPSDTQYF
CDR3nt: TGTGCCAGCAGCGTCTTAGCGGGAGGGCCCTCAGATACGCAGTATTTT

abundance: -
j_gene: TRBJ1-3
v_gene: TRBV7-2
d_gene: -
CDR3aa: CASSYDIQGNTIYF
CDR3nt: TGTGCCAGCAGCTACGACATCCAGGGGAACACCATATATTTT

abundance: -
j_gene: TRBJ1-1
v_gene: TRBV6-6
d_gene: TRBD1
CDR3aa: CASSPGGFGPDTEAFF
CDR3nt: TGTGCCAGCAGTCCAGGGGGTTTCGGACCCGACACTGAAGCTTTCTTT

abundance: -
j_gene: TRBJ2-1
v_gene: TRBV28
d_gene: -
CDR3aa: CASSLGPGRGTYNEQFF
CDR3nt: TGTGCCAGCAGTTTAGGTCCCGGCAGGGGAACCTACAATGAGCAGTTCTTC

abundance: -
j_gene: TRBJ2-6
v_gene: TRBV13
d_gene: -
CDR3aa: CASSLGDKAGANVLTF
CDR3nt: TGTGCCAGCAGCTTAGGGGACAAAGCTGGGGCCAACGTCCTGACTTTC

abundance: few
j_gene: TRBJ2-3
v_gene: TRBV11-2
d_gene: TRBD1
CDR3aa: CASSQWTGGDTQYF
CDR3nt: TGTGCCAGCAGCCAGTGGACAGGAGGAGATACGCAGTATTTT

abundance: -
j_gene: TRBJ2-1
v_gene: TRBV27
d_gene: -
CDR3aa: CASSRTNPYNEQFF
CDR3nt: TGTGCCAGCAGCCGGACAAACCCCTACAATGAGCAGTTCTTC

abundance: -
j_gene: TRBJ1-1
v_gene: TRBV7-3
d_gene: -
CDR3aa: CASSLLPAGIGNTEAFF
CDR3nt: TGTGCCAGCAGCTTGCTTCCAGCAGGTATAGGGAACACTGAAGCTTTCTTT

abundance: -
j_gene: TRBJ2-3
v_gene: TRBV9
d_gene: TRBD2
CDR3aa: CASSVGGSGRTDTQYF
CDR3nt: TGTGCCAGCAGCGTAGGAGGTAGCGGGAGGACAGATACGCAGTATTTT

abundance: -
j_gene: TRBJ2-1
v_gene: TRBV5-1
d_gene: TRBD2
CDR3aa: CASSSPGLAGVYEQFF
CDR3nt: TGCGCCAGCAGCTCTCCGGGACTAGCGGGAGTCTATGAGCAGTTCTTC

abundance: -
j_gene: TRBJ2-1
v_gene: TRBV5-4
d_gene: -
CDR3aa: CASSERPAQDNEQFF
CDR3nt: TGTGCCAGCAGCGAGAGACCCGCTCAGGACAATGAGCAGTTCTTC

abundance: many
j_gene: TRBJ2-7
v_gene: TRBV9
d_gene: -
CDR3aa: CASSKRIRDRPYEQYF
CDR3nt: TGTGCCAGCAGCAAAAGAATAAGGGACCGGCCCTACGAGCAGTACTTC

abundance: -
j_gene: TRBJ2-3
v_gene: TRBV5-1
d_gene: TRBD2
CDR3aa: CASSRGTSGRALSTDTQYF
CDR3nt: TGCGCCAGCAGCCGTGGGACTAGCGGGAGGGCCCTATCCACAGATACGCAGTATTTT

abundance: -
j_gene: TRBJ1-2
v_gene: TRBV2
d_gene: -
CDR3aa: CASSALYGNYGYTF
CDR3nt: TGTGCCAGCAGTGCCCTCTACGGAAACTATGGCTACACCTTC

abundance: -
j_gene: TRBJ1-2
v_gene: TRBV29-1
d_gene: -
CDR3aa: CTVGTEDGYTF
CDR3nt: TGCACGGTAGGGACGGAGGATGGCTACACCTTC

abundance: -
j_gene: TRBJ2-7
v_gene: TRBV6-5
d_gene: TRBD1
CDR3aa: CASSVDRSSYEQYF
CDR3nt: TGTGCCAGCAGTGTGGACAGGAGTTCCTACGAGCAGTACTTC

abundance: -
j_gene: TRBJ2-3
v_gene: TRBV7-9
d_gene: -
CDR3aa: CASSLGGNRDTDTQYF
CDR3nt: TGTGCCAGCAGCTTAGGAGGGAACAGGGATACAGATACGCAGTATTTT

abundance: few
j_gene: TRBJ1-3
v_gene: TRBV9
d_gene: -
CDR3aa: CASSVGIGNTIYF
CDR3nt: TGTGCCAGCAGCGTAGGGATTGGAAACACCATATATTTT

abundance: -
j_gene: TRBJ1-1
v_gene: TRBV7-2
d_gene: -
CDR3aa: CASFGSLNTEAFF
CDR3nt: TGTGCCAGCTTCGGGAGTTTGAACACTGAAGCTTTCTTT

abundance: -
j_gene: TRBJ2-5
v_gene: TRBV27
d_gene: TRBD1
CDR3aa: CASSLGTGGRKTQYF
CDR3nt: TGTGCCAGCAGTTTAGGGACAGGGGGGAGAAAGACCCAGTACTTC

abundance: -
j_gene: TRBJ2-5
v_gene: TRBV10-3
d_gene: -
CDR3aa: CAIKGPRDEETQYF
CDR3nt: TGTGCCATCAAGGGGCCGAGAGACGAAGAGACCCAGTACTTC

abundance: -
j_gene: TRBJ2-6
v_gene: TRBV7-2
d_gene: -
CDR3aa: CASSTRVANVLTF
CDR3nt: TGTGCCAGCAGCACAAGGGTGGCCAACGTCCTGACTTTC

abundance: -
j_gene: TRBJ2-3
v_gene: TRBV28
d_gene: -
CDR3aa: CASSLLGSLGDTQYF
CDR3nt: TGTGCCAGCAGTTTATTAGGTAGTTTGGGGGATACGCAGTATTTT

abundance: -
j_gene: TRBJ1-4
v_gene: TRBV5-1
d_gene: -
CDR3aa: CASSFERPGREKLFF
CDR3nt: TGCGCCAGCAGCTTCGAAAGGCCAGGGCGTGAAAAACTGTTTTTT

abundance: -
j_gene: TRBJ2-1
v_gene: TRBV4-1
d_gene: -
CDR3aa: CASSQGSSSYNEQFF
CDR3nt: TGCGCCAGCAGCCAAGGCAGCAGCTCCTACAATGAGCAGTTCTTC